The 30 T cell receptor beta chains below were found in one sample sequenced in a study of Ad26.COV2.S vaccination and SARS-CoV-2 variants. Treatment indicated: about 20 received Ad26.COV2.S at low or high dose, single or two shots; about 5 received placebo; per-sample allocation not given. The study sampled participants on day 63 after the first vaccine or placebo injection. Clones were read by immunoSEQ multiplex PCR, and TCRdb kept only the in-frame ones, dropping some. In the table there are about 350,000 clones, more than 75% of which are singletons. The sequenced sample was peripheral blood, obtained in a trial of Ad26.COV2.S vaccine versus placebo. The receptors come from a person aged 18-65 years who received the Ad26.COV2.S COVID-19 vaccine or a placebo.

The chain has TRBV7-2 and TRBJ1-1, with D hard to call. Trimming stripped 1 base from V and 1 base from J, with 10 bases between. The germline CDR1 and CDR2 sequences are SGHTA and FQGNSA. The CDR3 is 15 amino acids. The CDR3 region is CASSLDGSGNTEAFF. The CDR3 coding sequence is TGTGCCAGCAGCTTAGACGGATCAGGGAACACTGAAGCTTTCTTT.

J is TRBJ2-4 and V is TRBV29-1, with D uncertain. The CDR3 spans 14 residues. CDR1 and CDR2 (germline): SQVTM, ANQGSEA. Trimming removed 1 base at V and 0 bases at J, with 7 bases between. The CDR3 spells CSVEGGLAKNIQYF. Here the CDR3 DNA reads TGCAGCGTTGAAGGGGGATTAGCCAAAAACATTCAGTACTTC.

The chain uses TRBV9 and TRBJ2-2; D is tentatively TRBD1 or TRBD2 (5 bases each). This CDR3 comprises 15 residues. V was trimmed by 4 bases and J by 5 bases, leaving 15 bases between them. Germline V gene lookup returns CDR1 SGDLS and CDR2 YYNGEE. For the CDR3, the DNA is TGTGCCAGCAGCCCTGGACAACTAGAGACCGGGGAGCTGTTTTTT. This translates into CASSPGQLETGELFF.

The rearrangement uses TRBV28 and TRBJ1-5, with TRBD1 matching over 8 bases. The V and J ends lost 4 bases and 2 bases, in that order; junction bases with no gene match: 7. The CDR3 is 16 residues long. Germline V gene lookup returns CDR1 MDHEN and CDR2 SYDVKM. This CDR3 is CASSSQGAVGNQPQHF. The CDR3 DNA follows: TGTGCCAGCAGTTCTCAGGGGGCGGTCGGCAATCAGCCCCAGCATTTT.

The chain carries TRBV24-1 and TRBJ1-5; perhaps TRBD1 as D (6 bases). V gave up 2 bases and J gave up 6 bases, with 10 bases separating them. The CDR3 has 14 amino acids. Germline values: CDR1 KGHDR, CDR2 SFDVKD. The CDR3 coding sequence is TGTGCCACCAGTGATTACAGGGTTTCTCAGCCCCAGCATTTT. This sequence encodes CATSDYRVSQPQHF.

In its sample, this clone was seen once. The chain links TRBV7-2 to TRBJ2-7; D not resolved. This CDR3 comprises 12 residues. From germline, CDR1 is SGHTA and CDR2 FQGNSA. Between the trimmed V and J ends, which lost 3 bases and 4 bases, there was a span of 7 bases. The chain's CDR3 is CASSFYQYEQYF. The CDR3 DNA reads as TGTGCCAGCAGCTTTTACCAGTACGAGCAGTACTTC. Complete variable domain (other parts from reference TRBV7-2 and TRBJ2-7): GAGVSQSPSNKVTEKGKDVELRCDPISGHTALYWYRQSLGQGLEFLIYFQGNSAPDKSGLPSDRFSAERTGGSVSTLTIQRTQQEDSAVYLCASSFYQYEQYFGPGTRLTVT.

This chain uses TRBV29-1 with TRBJ2-7; D possibly uses TRBD1 or TRBD2 (5 bases each). CDR1 is SQVTM and CDR2 is ANQGSEA in the germline V gene. CDR3 length: 13 residues. With 4 bases removed from V and 2 bases from J, the gap between germline ends came to 12 bases. CDR3 bases: TGCAGCGTTGTGAGGGGCAGCACCTACGAGCAGTACTTC. Translating gives CSVVRGSTYEQYF.

Concerning this clone: A far larger clone differs by one base, so this is likely a read error. The chain joins TRBV27 to TRBJ1-5; no definite D call. Germline CDR1 and CDR2: MNHEY and SMNVEV (reference sequence). V was pared by 2 bases and J by 0 bases, with 2 bases between. CDR3 length equals 13 residues. The CDR3 region has the DNA TGTGCCAGCAGTTTAGATAGCAATCAGCCCCAGCATTTT. Its translation is CASSLDSNQPQHF.

The V call is TRBV4-3, the J call TRBJ2-3; TRBD1 agrees at 9 bases. Germline V lookup: CDR1 LGHNA, CDR2 YSLEER. The CDR3 extends over 17 amino acids. With V trimmed by 3 bases and J by 5 bases, 12 bases remained unmatched. The CDR3 DNA is TGCGCCAGCAGCCAGGCCCTGTACAGGGGGCGAGGAGATACGCAGTATTTT. It yields the protein CASSQALYRGRGDTQYF.

The gene calls are TRBV2 and TRBJ1-1; no definite D call. Between the trimmed V and J ends, which lost 6 bases and 3 bases, there was a span of 14 bases. The CDR3 sequence is 14 residues long. Germline values: CDR1 SNHLY, CDR2 FYNNEI. CDR3 region: CASSVTSSYTEAFF. The CDR3 coding sequence is TGTGCCAGCAGCGTAACAAGTTCCTACACTGAAGCTTTCTTT.

V and J are TRBV7-2 and TRBJ1-2; D gene ambiguous. Germline values: CDR1 SGHTA, CDR2 FQGNSA. V lost 2 bases and J lost 2, with 9 bases in between. The CDR3 runs to 14 residues. CDR3 coding DNA: TGTGCCAGCAGCTTAAGCACTCAGAACTATGGCTACACCTTC. This translates into CASSLSTQNYGYTF.

This clone has a single count. The chain links TRBV28 to TRBJ2-4, with D hard to call. The V end lost 2 bases, the J end lost 0 bases, and 8 bases lay between the germline ends. From germline, CDR1 is MDHEN and CDR2 SYDVKM. This CDR3 has 15 residues. The CDR3 coding sequence is TGTGCCAGCAGTTTAGGCCAGCTAGCCAAAAACATTCAGTACTTC. It encodes CASSLGQLAKNIQYF.

This clone was found a few times. V and J are TRBV7-2 and TRBJ2-1; no reliable D call. CDR1 and CDR2 (germline): SGHTA, FQGNSA. Trimming took 0 bases from V and 7 from J, leaving 10 bases between them. The CDR3 spans 14 residues. In DNA form, the CDR3 reads TGTGCCAGCAGCTTAGCGCCGCCGAAAAATGAGCAGTTCTTC. As protein: CASSLAPPKNEQFF.

CDR3: CASSQPDRDNYGYTF. Here the CDR3 DNA reads TGTGCCAGCAGCCAACCCGACAGGGACAACTATGGCTACACCTTC. The rearrangement joins TRBV4-2 to TRBJ1-2; 7 bases are a match to TRBD1. This CDR3 region has 15 residues. Germline-derived CDR1 and CDR2 are LGHNA and YNFKEQ. The V and J ends lost 2 bases and 2 bases, in that order; junction bases with no gene match: 5.

The genes are TRBV7-2 and TRBJ2-1; 7 nucleotides line up with TRBD2. The germline gives CDR1 SGHTA, CDR2 FQGNSA. J gave up 9 bases and V 5 bases, and 16 bases lay outside the gene matches. The length of the CDR3 is 16 residues. This CDR3 reads CASSQKPGLESAEQFF. The CDR3, as DNA: TGTGCCAGCAGCCAAAAACCAGGACTAGAGTCGGCTGAGCAGTTCTTC.

This chain uses TRBV10-1 with TRBJ2-1; D is unresolved. The CDR3 sequence is 14 residues long. The germline V gene has CDR1 WNHNN and CDR2 SYGVQD (reference sequence). Trimming removed 0 bases at V and 0 bases at J, with 3 bases between. Written as DNA, the CDR3 is TGCGCCAGCAGTGAGTCGAACTCCTACAATGAGCAGTTCTTC. Protein: CASSESNSYNEQFF.

This chain uses TRBV9 with TRBJ2-5, with a tentative D call TRBD2 (5 bases). This CDR3 contains 14 residues. Between the trimmed V and J ends, which lost 3 bases and 2 bases, there was a span of 11 bases. Per germline, CDR1 SGDLS and CDR2 YYNGEE. Here the CDR3 DNA reads TGTGCCAGCAGCGGCCGGACTCTTCAAGAGACCCAGTACTTC. It yields the protein CASSGRTLQETQYF. Complete variable domain (other parts from reference TRBV9 and TRBJ2-5): DSGVTQTPKHLITATGQRVTLRCSPRSGDLSVYWYQQSLDQGLQFLIQYYNGEERAKGNILERFSAQQFPDLHSELNLSSLELGDSALYFCASSGRTLQETQYFGPGTRLLVL.

This chain joins TRBV7-2 and TRBJ1-2; D possibly corresponds to TRBD1 (5 bases). Germline values: CDR1 SGHTA, CDR2 FQGNSA. V was cut by 3 bases and J by 4 bases, with 6 bases left in between. This CDR3 is built from 12 residues. CDR3 region: CASSFGGYGYTF. In nucleotides, the CDR3 is TGTGCCAGCAGCTTTGGGGGCTATGGCTACACCTTC.

DNA of the CDR3: TGCGCCAGCAGCCAACAAAAAGGGCCTGGTTATAATTCACCCCTCCACTTT. Its translation: CASSQQKGPGYNSPLHF. The chain uses TRBV4-3 and TRBJ1-6; no clear D gene. V lost 2 bases to trimming and J lost 4 bases, with 15 bases between them. Germline assignment: CDR1 LGHNA and CDR2 YSLEER. The CDR3 has 17 amino acids.

The chain uses TRBV27 and TRBJ2-5; possible D gene TRBD1, 6 bases. Germline V gene data show CDR1 as MNHEY and CDR2 as SMNVEV (reference sequence). Deletions cut 5 bases from V and 10 bases from J, with 17 bases between. The CDR3 is 13 residues long. The CDR3 region is CASSIEPGVGQYF. CDR3 DNA: TGTGCCAGCAGTATCGAGCCAGGGGTGGGCCAGTACTTC.

The table lists this clone with a count of one. V usage is TRBV27 and J usage is TRBJ2-7; D may be TRBD2 (5 bases). Germline loops: CDR1 MNHEY, CDR2 SMNVEV (reference sequence). V lost 4 bases and J lost 1, with 8 bases in between. There are 13 residues in the CDR3. CDR3: CASSYGISYEQYF. The CDR3, as DNA: TGTGCCAGCAGTTACGGGATTTCCTACGAGCAGTACTTC.

The chain joins TRBV30 to TRBJ2-3; D may be TRBD2 (6 bases). The CDR3 is made up of 14 amino acids. With 4 bases removed from V and 1 base from J, the gap between germline ends came to 12 bases. The germline gives CDR1 GTSNPN, CDR2 SVGIG (reference sequence). Written as DNA, the CDR3 is TGTGCCTGGAATCGGAGGGAAGGCACAGATACGCAGTATTTT. Its protein is CAWNRREGTDTQYF.

This clone was observed once. The chain carries TRBV18 and TRBJ2-6; D assignment may be TRBD1 or TRBD2 (6 bases each). The CDR3 has 17 residues. CDR1 and CDR2 from the germline V gene are KGHSH and LQKENI. Trimming shortened V by 3 bases and J by 2 bases, and 14 bases separated the two germline ends. The CDR3 sequence is CASSPAGGAAGANVLTF. The CDR3 coding sequence is TGTGCCAGCTCACCCGCCGGGGGCGCAGCTGGGGCCAACGTCCTGACTTTC.

The J gene is TRBJ2-5, the V gene TRBV9; 9 bases agree with TRBD2. Per the germline V gene, CDR1 is SGDLS and CDR2 is YYNGEE. V shed 0 bases and J 2 bases; nucleotides not matched to a gene: 8. The CDR3 consists of 17 residues. CDR3 loop: CASSVESILAGQETQYF. The CDR3 region has the DNA TGTGCCAGCAGCGTAGAGTCAATTCTAGCGGGACAAGAGACCCAGTACTTC.

Comment on this clone: Different DNA sequences within this sample yield the same CDR3. The V and J genes are TRBV6-5 and TRBJ1-5; D call uncertain. CDR1 and CDR2 (germline): MNHEY, SVGAGI. Trimming took off 0 bases at V and 5 bases at J, with 8 bases between the two ends. The CDR3 has 14 residues. Written as DNA, the CDR3 is TGTGCCAGCAGTTACTCCGAAGGAGATCAGCCCCAGCATTTT. Its protein is CASSYSEGDQPQHF.

This chain uses TRBV27 with TRBJ2-1; TRBD2 agrees at 12 bases. Germline V gene lookup returns CDR1 MNHEY and CDR2 SMNVEV (reference sequence). This CDR3 comprises 16 residues. V gave up 5 bases and J gave up 4 bases; unmatched junction bases: 6. CDR3 protein: CASSRTSGTPYNEQFF. The DNA of the CDR3 is TGTGCCAGCAGTAGGACTAGCGGGACCCCTTACAATGAGCAGTTCTTC.

J is TRBJ2-2 and V is TRBV5-1; 9 bases match TRBD1. With V trimmed by 0 bases and J by 3 bases, 3 bases remained unmatched. Germline assignment: CDR1 SGHRS and CDR2 YFSETQ. This CDR3 contains 16 residues. The CDR3 protein is CASSLVDRGDTGELFF. Here the CDR3 DNA reads TGCGCCAGCAGCTTGGTTGACAGGGGGGACACCGGGGAGCTGTTTTTT.

V and J are TRBV5-5 and TRBJ2-7; 7 bases are a match to TRBD2. Germline V gene data show CDR1 as SGHKS and CDR2 as YYEKEE (reference sequence). V lost 1 base and J lost 5; bases outside the gene matches: 9. The CDR3 loop spans 15 amino acids. DNA for the CDR3: TGTGCCAGCAGCTTGTACGTGCGGGAGAGGAACGAGCAGTACTTC. It encodes CASSLYVRERNEQYF.

This chain uses TRBV2 with TRBJ1-1; D remains unclear. This CDR3 contains 12 residues. CDR1 and CDR2 (germline): SNHLY, FYNNEI. Trimming removed 8 bases from V and 3 bases from J, with 10 bases in between. This chain's CDR3 is CASLFWDTEAFF. The CDR3 region has the DNA TGTGCCAGCTTATTTTGGGACACTGAAGCTTTCTTT.

The chain combines TRBV7-9 with TRBJ2-7, with 7 bases that match TRBD1. CDR3 length: 13 residues. Trimming at V came to 1 base and at J to 5 bases, leaving 2 bases not matched to a gene. Per germline, CDR1 SEHNR and CDR2 FQNEAQ (reference sequence). In nucleotides, the CDR3 is TGTGCCAGCAGCTTAGTAGGGGGCCACGAGCAGTACTTC. Amino acid sequence: CASSLVGGHEQYF.